This entry lists 11 T cell receptor beta chains sequenced from one sample in a study of human T cells and chemical hapten exposure. As for time point: pre-sensitization, week 0. Documented treatment: therapeutic diphenylcyclopropenone sensitization with weekly scalp DPC. Unfractionated whole blood was the source of the extracted total RNA. MiXCR was run by TCRdb on the RACE reads, yielding one entry per CDR3 protein. The table includes approximately 50,000 distinct CDR3 sequences, roughly 9% detected once. Sequenced material: whole blood, taken in connection with sensitization to the hapten diphenylcyclopropenone (DPC). These receptors were taken from a woman in her thirties with alopecia areata. Some clones in this sample may be carry-over from other donors' samples.

This clonotype was observed at least ten times. This chain connects TRBV6-4 to TRBJ2-3; 8 bases map to TRBD1. The CDR3 contains 14 residues. Germline V gene sequence: CDR1 MRHNA, CDR2 SNTAGT. With V trimmed by 6 bases and J by 4 bases, 6 bases remained unmatched. The chain's CDR3 is CASSDGQGSDTQYF. CDR3 nucleotides: TGTGCCAGCAGCGACGGACAGGGCTCAGATACGCAGTATTTT.

This clonotype was seen repeatedly, ten times or more. The V gene is TRBV10-3, the J gene TRBJ1-2, with 9 bases fitting TRBD1. Germline V CDR1 and CDR2: ENHRY, SYGVKD. Trimming removed 6 bases from V and 4 bases from J; junction bases left unmatched: 6. CDR3 length: 14 amino acids. The CDR3, as DNA: TGTGCCATCAGCGGGGACAGGGTCCGCTATGGCTACACCTTC. It is translated as CAISGDRVRYGYTF.

In its sample, this clonotype was seen many times. The chain couples TRBV6-1 to TRBJ2-2; TRBD1 or TRBD2 may be the D gene (5 bases each). Germline CDR1 MNHNS, CDR2 SASEGT. CDR3 length: 14 amino acids. V lost 6 bases and J lost 4, with 12 bases in between. CDR3 DNA sequence: TGTGCCAGCAGGAGGGACGGGGTCACCGGGGAGCTGTTTTTT. It codes for CASRRDGVTGELFF.

This clonotype was recorded many times. J is TRBJ1-5 and V is TRBV29-1; TRBD1 is a possible D gene (5 bases). The CDR3 runs 12 residues. Germline loops: CDR1 SQVTM, CDR2 ANQGSEA. Deletions cut 4 bases from V and 5 bases from J, with 9 bases between. DNA of the CDR3: TGCAGCGTTGGGGACCGAGATCAGCCCCAGCATTTT. It specifies CSVGDRDQPQHF.

This clonotype came up many times. This sequence joins TRBV12-3 or TRBV12-4 and TRBJ2-2; no reliable D call. The CDR3 contains 15 residues. Trimming removed 6 bases at V and 0 bases at J, with 11 bases between. The CDR3 here is CASSFLPSNTGELFF. CDR3 DNA sequence: TGTGCCAGCAGCTTCCTTCCCTCGAACACCGGGGAGCTGTTTTTT.

This clonotype was seen a handful of times. V gene TRBV10-3 combines with J gene TRBJ2-3; no clear D. This CDR3 comprises 14 residues. Per germline, CDR1 ENHRY and CDR2 SYGVKD. Trimming took off 7 bases at V and 1 base at J, with 12 bases between the two ends. The CDR3 reads CAITEDSGTDTQYF. The CDR3 DNA reads TGTGCCATCACCGAGGATTCGGGCACAGATACGCAGTATTTT.

This clonotype was found a few times. The V and J genes are TRBV20-1 and TRBJ2-7; 7 bases align to TRBD2. Per the germline V gene, CDR1 is DFQATT and CDR2 is SNEGSKA (reference sequence). The CDR3 consists of 15 residues. The trim removed 2 bases at V and 4 bases at J, leaving 11 bases unmatched. CDR3: CSARTPPGGSYEQYF. CDR3 DNA sequence: TGCAGTGCTAGAACTCCCCCCGGGGGGAGTTACGAGCAGTACTTC.

This clonotype was recorded at least ten times. This chain joins TRBV20-1 and TRBJ1-2; 7 bases fit TRBD1. There are 13 residues in the CDR3. V lost 2 bases, J lost 4 bases, and 4 bases stayed unmatched. Germline CDR1 is DFQATT and CDR2 is SNEGSKA (reference sequence). In nucleotides, the CDR3 is TGCAGTGCTAGATCCAACAGGGGCTATGGCTACACCTTC. Its protein is CSARSNRGYGYTF.

The sample holds a few counts of this clonotype. The V call is TRBV5-1, the J call TRBJ2-7; 8 bases map to TRBD2. The CDR3 runs 14 residues. V lost 3 bases to trimming and J lost 3 bases; unmatched junction nucleotides: 5. CDR1 and CDR2 from the germline V gene are SGHRS and YFSETQ. The CDR3 sequence: CASSSGGGNYEQYF. The CDR3 DNA sequence: TGCGCCAGCAGCTCGGGCGGGGGGAACTACGAGCAGTACTTC.

The chain carries TRBV2 and TRBJ1-2, with 8 bases fitting TRBD1. Germline V gene lookup returns CDR1 SNHLY and CDR2 FYNNEI. This CDR3 has 13 amino acids. V trimming: 6 bases; J trimming: 6 bases; junction bases outside the gene matches: 6. The CDR3 sequence is CASRQDRENGYTF. In nucleotides, the CDR3 is TGTGCCAGCAGACAGGACAGGGAGAATGGCTACACCTTC.

This clonotype was seen a handful of times. The CDR3 DNA sequence: TGTGCCAGCAGTTTAGCAGGGAGCCATCAAGAGACCCAGTACTTC. This gives the protein CASSLAGSHQETQYF. The chain recombines TRBV28 with TRBJ2-5; D tentatively fits TRBD1 or TRBD2 (5 bases each). The CDR3 spans 15 residues. The ends were cut back, 2 bases at V and 2 bases at J, with 12 bases in the middle. The germline CDR1 and CDR2 sequences are MDHEN and SYDVKM.